This is a list of T cell receptor beta chains from one sample in a study of response to subunit inactivated influenza vaccine. TCRdb passed the RT-PCR reads through MiXCR, listing each CDR3 protein once. The sample includes under 950,000 distinct CDR3 sequences, 21% of them seen just once. The sample here was PBMCs from blood, taken 5 days after vaccination. These receptor sequences come from a man aged 45 to 65 who received an inactivated influenza vaccine. Both conserved end residues are trimmed from each CDR3.

j_call: TRBJ2-7
v_call: TRBV4-3
cdr3_aa: ASSQQISGYEQY

j_call: TRBJ2-7
v_call: TRBV6-6
cdr3_aa: ASWQDRVGEQY

j_call: TRBJ2-3
v_call: TRBV20-1
cdr3_aa: SASPTSGITDTQY

j_call: TRBJ2-6
v_call: TRBV12-3/TRBV12-4
cdr3_aa: ASSLGRTSGANVLT

j_call: TRBJ2-1
v_call: TRBV30
cdr3_aa: AWRRVGFDNEQF

j_call: TRBJ2-2
v_call: TRBV4-1
cdr3_aa: ASNQVHTPGNGELF

j_call: TRBJ2-6
v_call: TRBV10-3
cdr3_aa: AISALRGVGANVLT

j_call: TRBJ1-1
v_call: TRBV20-1
cdr3_aa: SATGVGRYRQGEAF

j_call: TRBJ1-1
v_call: TRBV20-1
cdr3_aa: SAKVPPGQENTEAF

j_call: TRBJ1-2
v_call: TRBV20-1
cdr3_aa: SAARSRGNYGYT

j_call: TRBJ2-4
v_call: TRBV6-1
cdr3_aa: ASRDYREAKNIQY

j_call: TRBJ2-1
v_call: TRBV11-2
cdr3_aa: ASSKGQGYNEQF

j_call: TRBJ2-3
v_call: TRBV12-3/TRBV12-4
cdr3_aa: ASRATGVDTDTQY

j_call: TRBJ2-1
v_call: TRBV12-3/TRBV12-4
cdr3_aa: ATMNLGTGAPVQF

j_call: TRBJ1-3
v_call: TRBV6-1
cdr3_aa: ASIRGFSGNTIY

j_call: TRBJ2-7
v_call: TRBV7-2
cdr3_aa: ASGLQGRGYEQY

j_call: TRBJ2-3
v_call: TRBV2
cdr3_aa: ASSGLAGTPGRVDTQY

j_call: TRBJ1-1
v_call: TRBV4-3
cdr3_aa: ASSLRANGNTEAF

j_call: TRBJ1-4
v_call: TRBV12-3/TRBV12-4
cdr3_aa: ASGPGLLNEKLF

j_call: TRBJ2-7
v_call: TRBV7-2
cdr3_aa: ASSLWGRGSSYEQY

j_call: TRBJ1-2
v_call: TRBV3-1
cdr3_aa: ASSQFPETHHGYT

j_call: TRBJ1-6
v_call: TRBV14
cdr3_aa: ASRDSGLRSPLH

j_call: TRBJ2-2
v_call: TRBV10-3
cdr3_aa: AISDRLAGARTGELF

j_call: TRBJ1-6
v_call: TRBV6-1
cdr3_aa: ASSGRINSPLH

j_call: TRBJ2-1
v_call: TRBV29-1
cdr3_aa: SVEDSEKSYNEQF

j_call: TRBJ2-7
v_call: TRBV12-3/TRBV12-4
cdr3_aa: ASSFQERYEQY

j_call: TRBJ1-5
v_call: TRBV6-2/TRBV6-3
cdr3_aa: ASSQHDRGNQPQH

j_call: TRBJ2-1
v_call: TRBV12-3/TRBV12-4
cdr3_aa: ASSLRLAGGPGQF

j_call: TRBJ1-6
v_call: TRBV25-1
cdr3_aa: ASSHTGPVNSPLH

j_call: TRBJ2-7
v_call: TRBV3-1
cdr3_aa: ASTQGRAAYEQY

j_call: TRBJ2-2
v_call: TRBV25-1
cdr3_aa: ASSTSGGGELF

j_call: TRBJ2-5
v_call: TRBV29-1
cdr3_aa: SVEDEDLKLETQY

j_call: TRBJ2-7
v_call: TRBV28
cdr3_aa: ASKTDRVRSYEQY

j_call: TRBJ1-6
v_call: TRBV6-5
cdr3_aa: ASSYSSGQYNSPLH

j_call: TRBJ2-6
v_call: TRBV6-5
cdr3_aa: ASSSQGATGANVLT